One sample yielded the 27 T cell receptor beta chains listed below, sequenced in a study of T cell responses to AZD1222 COVID-19 vaccine. Sequenced by immunoSEQ multiplex PCR; TCRdb stores in-frame clones only, minus some. The table shows about 210,000 clones, with about 92% occurring only once. The input for sequencing was peripheral blood, taken on day 0 of AZD1222 vaccination. The receptors come from an adult in good health.

The rearrangement links TRBV2 to TRBJ2-2, with D perhaps assigned TRBD1 or TRBD2 (6 bases each). The germline V gene has CDR1 SNHLY and CDR2 FYNNEI. Trimming took off 8 bases at V and 5 bases at J, with 18 bases between the two ends. There are 15 residues in the CDR3. The CDR3 DNA follows: TGTGCCAGCGCGGGTAGGGGGGCGGGGACCGGGGAGCTGTTTTTT. Its protein is CASAGRGAGTGELFF.

The chain joins TRBV15 to TRBJ1-4; D is uncertain. This CDR3 is built from 14 residues. Trimming pared 1 base from V and 8 bases from J, leaving 11 bases between. Germline assignment: CDR1 LNHNV and CDR2 YYDKDF (reference sequence). In DNA form, the CDR3 reads TGTGCCACCAGCAGAGGGGGTTTGGGGGAAAAACTGTTTTTT. This sequence encodes CATSRGGLGEKLFF.

CDR3 sequence (DNA): TGTGCCAGCAGCTTAAACAGTCTGGGCACTGAAGCTTTCTTT. Translation gives CASSLNSLGTEAFF. The chain employs TRBV7-2 and TRBJ1-1; D unclear. There are 14 residues in the CDR3. V gave up 2 bases and J gave up 4 bases, with 11 bases separating them. Looked up from germline, CDR1 is SGHTA and CDR2 is FQGNSA. Looking up the rest from reference TRBV7-2 and TRBJ1-1 gives the full variable domain: GAGVSQSPSNKVTEKGKDVELRCDPISGHTALYWYRQSLGQGLEFLIYFQGNSAPDKSGLPSDRFSAERTGGSVSTLTIQRTQQEDSAVYLCASSLNSLGTEAFFGQGTRLTVV.

This chain connects TRBV19 to TRBJ1-1, with D uncertain. With 5 bases removed from V and 6 bases from J, the gap between germline ends came to 19 bases. The CDR3 is 15 amino acids. Germline V CDR1 and CDR2: LNHDA, SQIVND (reference sequence). The CDR3 loop reads CASSPDRPPFPEAFF. The CDR3 nucleotides are TGTGCCAGTAGTCCCGACCGACCTCCCTTTCCTGAAGCTTTCTTT.

The CDR3 bases are TGTGCCAGCAGCCAAGGTCAGGGTATGTACGAGCAGTACTTC. This sequence encodes CASSQGQGMYEQYF. The chain carries TRBV4-2 and TRBJ2-7, with D possibly TRBD1 on 5 matching bases. Germline V CDR1 and CDR2: LGHNA, YNFKEQ. CDR3 size: 14 residues. Trimming removed 1 base at V and 4 bases at J, with 11 bases between.

This clone was seen only once. The chain couples TRBV15 to TRBJ1-6; D ambiguous. The germline V gene encodes CDR1 LNHNV and CDR2 YYDKDF (reference sequence). The CDR3 has 16 amino acids. Trimming removed 0 bases from V and 7 bases from J, with 13 bases in between. CDR3 amino acids: CATSRDLPDSNSPLHF. DNA for the CDR3: TGTGCCACCAGCAGAGATCTTCCCGACTCAAATTCACCCCTCCACTTT.

The V gene is TRBV5-6, the J gene TRBJ1-1; D gene uncertain. Deletions cut 4 bases from V and 4 bases from J, with 14 bases between. The germline V gene encodes CDR1 SGHDT and CDR2 YYEEEE. CDR3 length equals 14 residues. The CDR3 sequence is CASSRAGMSTEAFF. CDR3 DNA sequence: TGTGCCAGCAGCCGGGCGGGGATGAGCACTGAAGCTTTCTTT.

The chain couples TRBV4-3 to TRBJ2-3, with D tentatively TRBD1 (6 bases). The CDR3 consists of 16 residues. Germline CDR1 and CDR2: LGHNA and YSLEER. Deletions cut 2 bases from V and 5 bases from J, with 17 bases between. Written as DNA, the CDR3 is TGCGCCAGCAGCCAAAGGACAACGGGACATCAAGATACGCAGTATTTT. Amino acids: CASSQRTTGHQDTQYF.

This clone was observed a handful of times. For the CDR3, the DNA is TGTGCCAGCAGCGCCGCTAATGAAAAACTGTTTTTT. Amino acids: CASSAANEKLFF. The chain uses TRBV9 and TRBJ1-4, with D unresolved. Per the germline V gene, CDR1 is SGDLS and CDR2 is YYNGEE. Trimming removed 3 bases from V and 3 bases from J, with 3 bases in between. This CDR3 is 12 amino acids long.

The chain recombines TRBV7-9 with TRBJ1-6; TRBD1 aligns across 8 bases. CDR1 is SEHNR and CDR2 is FQNEAQ in the germline V gene (reference sequence). The CDR3 spans 14 residues. The V gene end was trimmed by 4 bases and the J gene end by 9 bases; junction bases not matched to a gene: 5. In DNA, the CDR3 is TGTGCCAGCAGCTCGGGACAGGAGACTTCACCCCTCCACTTT. This translates into CASSSGQETSPLHF.

This chain links TRBV5-1 with TRBJ2-6, with 9 bases fitting TRBD1. CDR1 is SGHRS, CDR2 YFSETQ, per germline. This CDR3 has 16 amino acids. The V gene end was trimmed by 2 bases and the J gene end by 2 bases; junction bases not matched to a gene: 2. The DNA for the CDR3 is TGCGCCAGCAGCTTAAGACAGGGGGCTGGGGCCAACGTCCTGACTTTC. Translation gives CASSLRQGAGANVLTF.

This chain joins TRBV19 and TRBJ1-1, with a weak D call TRBD1 (5 bases). This CDR3 contains 13 residues. Deletions cut 8 bases from V and 10 bases from J, with 20 bases between. Germline V gene sequence: CDR1 LNHDA, CDR2 SQIVND (reference sequence). The CDR3 region is CASWGLSTAGAFF. CDR3 coding DNA: TGTGCCAGTTGGGGACTCTCAACTGCAGGAGCTTTCTTT.

The V call is TRBV12-3 or TRBV12-4, the J call TRBJ1-2, with D unclear. This CDR3 contains 13 residues. V gave up 1 base and J gave up 5 bases, with 8 bases separating them. The CDR3 region has the DNA TGTGCCAGCAGTTTAGGGTCGAGTTATGGCTACACCTTC. This codes for CASSLGSSYGYTF.

This chain joins TRBV30 and TRBJ1-6, with no clear D. This CDR3 is 16 amino acids long. Trimming cost V 3 bases and J 3 bases, with 15 bases left between them. Looked up from germline, CDR1 is GTSNPN and CDR2 is SVGIG (reference sequence). The CDR3 sequence is CAWRGIRELYNSPLHF. As DNA, the CDR3 is TGTGCCTGGAGGGGAATACGGGAGCTCTATAATTCACCCCTCCACTTT. The full variable domain, completed using reference TRBV30 and TRBJ1-6, is SQTIHQWPATLVQPVGSPLSLECTVEGTSNPNLYWYRQAAGRGLQLLFYSVGIGQISSEVPQNLSASRPQDRQFILSSKKLLLSDSGFYLCAWRGIRELYNSPLHFGNGTRLTVT.

The rearrangement joins TRBV7-9 to TRBJ2-7, with 9 bases matching TRBD1. The CDR3 is made up of 13 amino acids. The V segment lost 3 bases and the J segment 4 bases; nucleotides outside the gene matches: 1. The germline V gene encodes CDR1 SEHNR and CDR2 FQNEAQ (reference sequence). CDR3 DNA sequence: TGTGCCAGCAGCTTTGGACAGGGGTACGAGCAGTACTTC. Its translation is CASSFGQGYEQYF.

The chain carries TRBV7-9 and TRBJ1-3, with 9 bases fitting TRBD1. With 4 bases clipped from V and 4 bases from J, the junction kept 2 bases outside the gene matches. The length of the CDR3 is 14 residues. CDR1 is SEHNR, CDR2 FQNEAQ, per germline (reference sequence). The CDR3 here is CASSYRGLGNTIYF. CDR3 coding DNA: TGTGCCAGCAGCTACAGGGGGCTAGGAAACACCATATATTTT.

This clone showed up just once. The genes are TRBV7-9 and TRBJ2-7; D unresolved. This CDR3 contains 14 residues. V was shortened by 5 bases and J by 7 bases, with 18 bases between the two germline ends. Germline values: CDR1 SEHNR, CDR2 FQNEAQ (reference sequence). The CDR3 region has the DNA TGTGCCAGCAGCCTTACCGACACCTCGTTAGAGCAGTACTTC. Protein product: CASSLTDTSLEQYF. Full variable domain (remainder filled in from reference TRBV7-9 and TRBJ2-7): DTGVSQNPRHKITKRGQNVTFRCDPISEHNRLYWYRQTLGQGPEFLTYFQNEAQLEKSRLLSDRFSAERPKGSFSTLEIQRTEQGDSAMYLCASSLTDTSLEQYFGPGTRLTVT.

The chain joins TRBV19 to TRBJ1-3, with D perhaps matching TRBD1 (5 bases). CDR1 and CDR2 (germline): LNHDA, SQIVND (reference sequence). Trimming took 5 bases from V and 0 from J, leaving 14 bases between them. The CDR3 is made up of 16 amino acids. The CDR3 DNA sequence: TGTGCCAGTAGTCGCCACGGGACGGACTCTGGAAACACCATATATTTT. It specifies CASSRHGTDSGNTIYF.

V gene TRBV12-1 combines with J gene TRBJ1-1. TRBV12-1 is flagged as a pseudogene. The CDR3 sequence is 15 residues long. This chain's CDR3 is CASSLGSRRPTEAFF. The CDR3 nucleotides are TGTGCCAGCAGCTTGGGAAGCCGACGGCCAACAGAAGCTTTCTTT.

The V and J genes are TRBV5-8 and TRBJ1-2; D is perhaps TRBD1 (6 bases). Germline V gene lookup returns CDR1 SGHTS and CDR2 YDEGEE. The CDR3 contains 15 residues. Trimming took off 0 bases at V and 4 bases at J, with 13 bases between the two ends. As DNA, the CDR3 is TGTGCCAGCAGCTTGGGGACAGTTCGCGGCTATGGCTACACCTTC. This translates into CASSLGTVRGYGYTF. Supplemented by reference TRBV5-8 and TRBJ1-2, the full variable domain reads EAGVTQSPTHLIKTRGQQATLRCSPISGHTSVYWYQQALGLGLQFLLWYDEGEERNRGNFPPRFSGRQFPNYSSELNVNALELEDSALYLCASSLGTVRGYGYTFGSGTRLTVV.

This chain's CDR3 is CASKAGANTEAFF. The CDR3 DNA follows: TGTGCCAGCAAGGCTGGAGCCAACACTGAAGCTTTCTTT. This chain uses TRBV25-1 with TRBJ1-1; D gene uncertain. With 7 bases removed from V and 2 bases from J, the gap between germline ends came to 11 bases. Germline V gene lookup returns CDR1 MGHDK and CDR2 SYGVNS. There are 13 residues in the CDR3.

To note about this clone: This sample includes further DNA sequences coding for the same CDR3. The chain has TRBV7-9 and TRBJ1-1; no reliable D call. There are 13 residues in the CDR3. The germline V gene encodes CDR1 SEHNR and CDR2 FQNEAQ (reference sequence). Trimming removed 3 bases at V and 3 bases at J, with 8 bases between. The CDR3 coding sequence is TGTGCCAGCAGCTTGGGCGGGGACACTGAAGCTTTCTTT. It is translated as CASSLGGDTEAFF.

The chain combines TRBV19 with TRBJ1-5; D remains unclear. The germline V gene encodes CDR1 LNHDA and CDR2 SQIVND (reference sequence). The CDR3 contains 12 residues. Trimming shortened V by 11 bases and J by 10 bases, and 18 bases separated the two germline ends. CDR3 DNA: TGTGCCTCATACGGAACCCTCGGACCCCAGCATTTT. As protein: CASYGTLGPQHF.

The genes are TRBV25-1 and TRBJ1-2; D remains ambiguous. Deletions cut 2 bases from V and 7 bases from J, with 11 bases between. CDR1 MGHDK and CDR2 SYGVNS come from the germline V gene. The CDR3 has 13 residues. The CDR3 DNA follows: TGTGCCAGCAGTGAACGCACCCCCGGTGGCTACACCTTC. Amino acids: CASSERTPGGYTF.

V is TRBV10-3 and J is TRBJ2-2; D is unclear. With 10 bases removed from V and 9 bases from J, the gap between germline ends came to 12 bases. This CDR3 contains 11 residues. Germline loops: CDR1 ENHRY, CDR2 SYGVKD. CDR3 in amino acids: CATIGERELFF. In DNA form, the CDR3 reads TGTGCCACAATTGGGGAACGGGAGCTGTTTTTT.

The chain has TRBV9 and TRBJ1-3, with TRBD1 identical over 7 bases. The J segment lost 1 base and the V segment lost 3 bases, leaving 7 bases of the junction unmatched. The germline CDR1 and CDR2 sequences are SGDLS and YYNGEE. The CDR3 sequence is 16 residues long. The DNA of the CDR3 is TGTGCCAGCAGCGGCCCGGGGACAGTTTCTGGAAACACCATATATTTT. Its translation is CASSGPGTVSGNTIYF.

The chain is built from TRBV5-1 and TRBJ2-1; D is undetermined. Looked up from germline, CDR1 is SGHRS and CDR2 is YFSETQ. The CDR3 is 13 residues long. The ends were cut back, 3 bases at V and 5 bases at J, with 9 bases in the middle. The CDR3 region has the DNA TGCGCCAGCAGCTCCCGGGTACACAATGAGCAGTTCTTC. This codes for CASSSRVHNEQFF.